This section outlines one T cell receptor beta chain sequence together with its context. These data come from a study of Ad26.COV2.S vaccination and SARS-CoV-2 variants. Produced via immunoSEQ multiplex PCR; TCRdb's table is partial and in-frame only. The sample has hundreds of thousands of clones, around nine tenths seen once. V lost 5 bases and J 1 base, leaving 11 bases between the germline ends. This CDR3 spans 14 amino acids. Germline V gives CDR1 SGHTA, CDR2 FQGNSA. Documented treatment: roughly 19 received Ad26.COV2.S at low or high dose, single or two shots; five or six received placebo; per-sample allocation not given. Following the first vaccine or placebo injection, samples were taken on day 63.

The specimen comprised peripheral blood, sampled in a trial of Ad26.COV2.S vaccine versus placebo. V gene TRBV7-2 combines with J gene TRBJ2-5; D perhaps matches TRBD1 (6 bases). This sequence was found in a person aged 18-60 years who received the Ad26.COV2.S COVID-19 vaccine or a placebo. The chain's CDR3 is CASSVHRVQETQYF. DNA for the CDR3: TGTGCCAGCAGCGTACACAGGGTCCAAGAGACCCAGTACTTC.